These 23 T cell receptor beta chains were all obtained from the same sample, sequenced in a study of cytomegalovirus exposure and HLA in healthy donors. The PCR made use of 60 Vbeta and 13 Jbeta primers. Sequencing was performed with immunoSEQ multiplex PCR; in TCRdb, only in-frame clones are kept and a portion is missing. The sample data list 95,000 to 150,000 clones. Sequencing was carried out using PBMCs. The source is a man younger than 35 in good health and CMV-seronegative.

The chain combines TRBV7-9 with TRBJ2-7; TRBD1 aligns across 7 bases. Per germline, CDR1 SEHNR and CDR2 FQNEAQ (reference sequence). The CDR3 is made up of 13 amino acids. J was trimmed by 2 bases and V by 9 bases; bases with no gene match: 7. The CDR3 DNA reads TGTGCCAGTCGGACAGGTTCGACCTACGAGCAGTACTTC. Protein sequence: CASRTGSTYEQYF.

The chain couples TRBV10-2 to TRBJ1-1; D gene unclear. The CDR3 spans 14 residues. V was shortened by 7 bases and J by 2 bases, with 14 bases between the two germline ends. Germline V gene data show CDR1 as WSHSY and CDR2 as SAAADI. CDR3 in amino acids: CASTIGGRNTEAFF. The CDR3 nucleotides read TGCGCCAGCACGATCGGAGGGCGAAACACTGAAGCTTTCTTT.

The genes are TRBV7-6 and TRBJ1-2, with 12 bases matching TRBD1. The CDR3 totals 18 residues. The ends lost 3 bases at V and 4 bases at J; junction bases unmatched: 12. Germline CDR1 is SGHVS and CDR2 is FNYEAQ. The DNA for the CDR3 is TGTGCCAGCAGCTTTACCCCGGGACAGGGGGCATTGGGCTATGGCTACACCTTC. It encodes CASSFTPGQGALGYGYTF.

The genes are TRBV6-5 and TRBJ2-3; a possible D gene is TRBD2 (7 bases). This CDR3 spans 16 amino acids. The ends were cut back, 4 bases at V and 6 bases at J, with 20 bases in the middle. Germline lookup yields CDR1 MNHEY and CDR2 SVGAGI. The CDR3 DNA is TGTGCCAGCAGTTCTCCGGGACGGGGGGCAATCGATACGCAGTATTTT. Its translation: CASSSPGRGAIDTQYF.

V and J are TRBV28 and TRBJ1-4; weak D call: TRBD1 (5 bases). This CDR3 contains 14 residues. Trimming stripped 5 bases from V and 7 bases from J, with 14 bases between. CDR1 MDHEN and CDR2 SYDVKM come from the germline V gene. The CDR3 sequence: CASSPGLAGEKLFF. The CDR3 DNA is TGTGCCAGCAGTCCGGGACTGGCGGGTGAAAAACTGTTTTTT. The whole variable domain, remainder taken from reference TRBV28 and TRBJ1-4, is DVKVTQSSRYLVKRTGEKVFLECVQDMDHENMFWYRQDPGLGLRLIYFSYDVKMKEKGDIPEGYSVSREKKERFSLILESASTNQTSMYLCASSPGLAGEKLFFGSGTQLSVL.

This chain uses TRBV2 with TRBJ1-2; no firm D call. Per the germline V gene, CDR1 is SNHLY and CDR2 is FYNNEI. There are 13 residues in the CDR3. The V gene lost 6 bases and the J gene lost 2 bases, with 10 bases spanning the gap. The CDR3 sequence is CASREHLNYGYTF. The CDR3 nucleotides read TGTGCCAGCAGGGAGCATCTCAACTATGGCTACACCTTC.

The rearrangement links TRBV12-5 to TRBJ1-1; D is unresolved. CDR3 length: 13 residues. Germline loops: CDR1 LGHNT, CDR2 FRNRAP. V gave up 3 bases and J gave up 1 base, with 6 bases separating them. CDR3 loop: CASGFKQNTEAFF. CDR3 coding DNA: TGTGCTAGTGGTTTTAAGCAGAACACTGAAGCTTTCTTT. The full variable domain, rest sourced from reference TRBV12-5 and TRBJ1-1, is DARVTQTPRHKVTEMGQEVTMRCQPILGHNTVFWYRQTMMQGLELLAYFRNRAPLDDSGMPKDRFSAEMPDATLATLKIQPSEPRDSAVYFCASGFKQNTEAFFGQGTRLTVV.

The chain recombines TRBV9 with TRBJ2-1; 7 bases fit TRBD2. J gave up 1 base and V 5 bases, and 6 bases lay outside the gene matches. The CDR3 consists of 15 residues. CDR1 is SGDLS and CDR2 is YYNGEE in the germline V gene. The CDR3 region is CASSLQAGSYNEQFF. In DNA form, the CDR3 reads TGTGCCAGCAGTCTCCAAGCGGGGTCCTACAATGAGCAGTTCTTC.

The CDR3 coding sequence is TGTGCCTGGAGTGCGGGCCACAGGGTCGGTGGCTACACCTTC. This sequence encodes CAWSAGHRVGGYTF. The chain couples TRBV30 to TRBJ1-2; weak D call: TRBD1 (6 bases). Germline V gene sequence: CDR1 GTSNPN, CDR2 SVGIG (reference sequence). Trimming took off 1 base at V and 7 bases at J, with 16 bases between the two ends. The CDR3 extends over 14 amino acids.

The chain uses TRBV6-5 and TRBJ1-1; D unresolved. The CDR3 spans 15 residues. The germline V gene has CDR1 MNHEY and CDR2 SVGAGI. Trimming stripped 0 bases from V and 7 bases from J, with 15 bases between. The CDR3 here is CASSYSILRGNEAFF. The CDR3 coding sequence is TGTGCCAGCAGTTACTCGATATTGAGAGGTAATGAAGCTTTCTTT.

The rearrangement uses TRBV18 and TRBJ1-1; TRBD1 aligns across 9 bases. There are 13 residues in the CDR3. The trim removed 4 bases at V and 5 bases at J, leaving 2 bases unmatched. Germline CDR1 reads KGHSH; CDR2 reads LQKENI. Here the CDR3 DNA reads TGTGCCAGCTCACGGGACAGGGCGACTGAAGCTTTCTTT. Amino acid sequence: CASSRDRATEAFF.

CDR3 DNA sequence: TGTGCCAGCTTGCCCCGAGGCAGCCAAGAGACCCAGTACTTC. It translates to CASLPRGSQETQYF. The V call is TRBV7-6, the J call TRBJ2-5; unclear D gene. Deletions cut 8 bases from V and 1 base from J, with 14 bases between. This CDR3 contains 14 residues. Germline V gene lookup returns CDR1 SGHVS and CDR2 FNYEAQ.

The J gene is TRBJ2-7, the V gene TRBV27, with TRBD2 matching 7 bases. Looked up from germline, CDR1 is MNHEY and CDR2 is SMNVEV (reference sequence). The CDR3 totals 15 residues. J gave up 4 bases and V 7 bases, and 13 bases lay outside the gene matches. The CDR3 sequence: CASKGAAGSWYEQYF. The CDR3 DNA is TGTGCCAGCAAGGGAGCAGCGGGAAGTTGGTACGAGCAGTACTTC.

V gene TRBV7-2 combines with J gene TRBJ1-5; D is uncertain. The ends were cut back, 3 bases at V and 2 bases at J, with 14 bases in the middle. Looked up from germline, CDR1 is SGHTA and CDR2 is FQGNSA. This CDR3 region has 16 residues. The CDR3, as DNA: TGTGCCAGCAGCTTCCCCATCGGCGGGGGCAATCAGCCCCAGCATTTT. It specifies CASSFPIGGGNQPQHF.

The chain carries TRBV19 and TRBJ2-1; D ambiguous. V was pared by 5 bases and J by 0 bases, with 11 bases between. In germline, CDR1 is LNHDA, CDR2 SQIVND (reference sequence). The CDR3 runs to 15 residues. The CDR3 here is CASSPYQNSYNEQFF. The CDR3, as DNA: TGTGCCAGTAGTCCTTATCAGAACTCCTACAATGAGCAGTTCTTC.

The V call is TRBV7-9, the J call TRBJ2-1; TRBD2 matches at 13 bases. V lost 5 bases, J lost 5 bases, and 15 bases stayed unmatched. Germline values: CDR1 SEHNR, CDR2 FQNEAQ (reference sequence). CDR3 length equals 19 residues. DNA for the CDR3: TGTGCCAGCAGCCGGACGCTAACCTCCGGGACTAGCGGGAACAATGAGCAGTTCTTC. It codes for CASSRTLTSGTSGNNEQFF.

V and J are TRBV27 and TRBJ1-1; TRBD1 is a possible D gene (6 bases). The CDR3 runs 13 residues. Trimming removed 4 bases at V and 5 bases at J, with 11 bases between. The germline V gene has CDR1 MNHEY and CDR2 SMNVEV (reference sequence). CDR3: CASSWAGVTEAFF. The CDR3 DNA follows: TGTGCCAGCAGTTGGGCAGGGGTGACTGAAGCTTTCTTT.

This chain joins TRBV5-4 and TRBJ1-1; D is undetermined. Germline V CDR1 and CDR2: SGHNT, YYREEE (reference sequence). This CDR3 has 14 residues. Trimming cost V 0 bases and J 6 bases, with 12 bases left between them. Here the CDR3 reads CASSLELYSAEAFF. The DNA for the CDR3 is TGTGCCAGCAGCTTGGAGCTGTATTCGGCTGAAGCTTTCTTT. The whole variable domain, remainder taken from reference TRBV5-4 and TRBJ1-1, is ETGVTQSPTHLIKTRGQQVTLRCSSQSGHNTVSWYQQALGQGPQFIFQYYREEENGRGNFPPRFSGLQFPNYSSELNVNALELDDSALYLCASSLELYSAEAFFGQGTRLTVV.

The CDR3, as DNA: TGTGCCAGCACCCAAGAGGAGCGGCACCTCTACGAGCAGTACTTC. Translating it yields CASTQEERHLYEQYF. The rearrangement uses TRBV7-9 and TRBJ2-7; perhaps TRBD2 as D (5 bases). Trimming left V 7 bases short and J 3 bases short, with 19 bases between. This CDR3 spans 15 amino acids. Germline CDR1 and CDR2: SEHNR and FQNEAQ (reference sequence).

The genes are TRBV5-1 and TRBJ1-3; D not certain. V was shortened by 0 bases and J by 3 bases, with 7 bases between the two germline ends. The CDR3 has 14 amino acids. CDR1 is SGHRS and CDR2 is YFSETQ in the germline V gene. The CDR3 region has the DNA TGCGCCAGCAGCTTGGACGGTAATGGAAACACCATATATTTT. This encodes CASSLDGNGNTIYF.

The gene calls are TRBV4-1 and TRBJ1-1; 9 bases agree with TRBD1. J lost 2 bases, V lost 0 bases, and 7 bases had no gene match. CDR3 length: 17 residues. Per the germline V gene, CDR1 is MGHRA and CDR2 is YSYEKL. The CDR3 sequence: CASSQDPQGALNTEAFF. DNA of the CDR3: TGCGCCAGCAGCCAAGATCCACAGGGGGCCCTCAACACTGAAGCTTTCTTT.

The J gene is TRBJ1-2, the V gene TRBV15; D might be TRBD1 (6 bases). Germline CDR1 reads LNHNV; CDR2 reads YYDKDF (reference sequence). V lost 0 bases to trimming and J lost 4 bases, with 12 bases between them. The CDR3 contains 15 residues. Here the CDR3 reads CATSRERTASYGYTF. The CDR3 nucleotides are TGTGCCACCAGCAGAGAACGGACAGCAAGCTATGGCTACACCTTC.

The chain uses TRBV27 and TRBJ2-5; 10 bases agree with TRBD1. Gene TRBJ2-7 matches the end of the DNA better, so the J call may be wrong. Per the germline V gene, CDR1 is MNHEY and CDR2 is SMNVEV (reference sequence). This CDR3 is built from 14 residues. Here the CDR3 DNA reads TGTGCCAGCAGTTCTCGACAGGGGGCTCACGAGCAGTACTTC. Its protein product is CASSSRQGAHEQYF.